The 14 T cell receptor beta chains listed next were all sequenced from one sample in a study of T cell responses to AZD1222 COVID-19 vaccine. Method: immunoSEQ multiplex PCR; TCRdb's copy keeps in-frame clones and lacks some. This sample yields more than 150,000 clones, of which about 86% are seen a single time; roughly 0.49% belongs to the top ten. The sequences come from peripheral blood, collected on day 0 of AZD1222 vaccination. Receptors were obtained from an adult in good health.

V is TRBV4-1 and J is TRBJ2-1; D remains ambiguous. Germline V gene sequence: CDR1 MGHRA, CDR2 YSYEKL. CDR3 length: 16 amino acids. The V end was cut by 0 bases, the J end by 4 bases, with 13 bases between. The CDR3: CASSQDFAMAYNEQFF. The DNA of the CDR3 is TGCGCCAGCAGCCAAGATTTCGCCATGGCGTACAATGAGCAGTTCTTC.

The chain carries TRBV19 and TRBJ2-1; 11 bases match TRBD1. Germline trimming cut 10 bases from V and 8 bases from J; bases unmatched to any gene: 7. In germline, CDR1 is LNHDA, CDR2 SQIVND (reference sequence). The CDR3 runs 13 residues. DNA of the CDR3: TGTGCCACTATCGGACAGGGGGCGTATGAGCAGTTCTTC. Residues: CATIGQGAYEQFF.

V is TRBV18 and J is TRBJ1-2; no clear D gene. Trimming took 5 bases from V and 11 from J, leaving 15 bases between them. This CDR3 comprises 12 residues. Germline V CDR1 and CDR2: KGHSH, LQKENI. The CDR3 sequence: CASSSGVIAYTF. DNA of the CDR3: TGTGCCAGCTCATCGGGCGTCATAGCTTACACCTTC.

J is TRBJ2-3 and V is TRBV7-2; 7 positions agree with TRBD1. The ends lost 4 bases at V and 2 bases at J; junction bases unmatched: 9. Germline-derived CDR1 and CDR2 are SGHTA and FQGNSA. The length of the CDR3 is 16 residues. The CDR3 nucleotides are TGTGCCAGCAGCTCTCGCCCGGGACAGCACACAGATACGCAGTATTTT. Translated: CASSSRPGQHTDTQYF.

The chain has TRBV11-3 and TRBJ2-7; TRBD1 aligns across 7 bases. The CDR3 totals 13 residues. Germline V lookup: CDR1 SGHNT, CDR2 YENEEA. With V trimmed by 5 bases and J by 5 bases, 6 bases remained unmatched. For the CDR3, the DNA is TGTGCCAGCAGCCGTGACAGGGCCCACGAGCAGTACTTC. This codes for CASSRDRAHEQYF.

J is TRBJ2-5 and V is TRBV19, with a possible D match to TRBD1 (5 bases). This CDR3 has 16 amino acids. The germline gives CDR1 LNHDA, CDR2 SQIVND (reference sequence). The ends were cut back, 7 bases at V and 2 bases at J, with 20 bases in the middle. The CDR3 spells CASTPRRRASQETQYF. CDR3 DNA: TGTGCCAGTACCCCTCGACGCAGGGCAAGTCAAGAGACCCAGTACTTC.

The V call is TRBV5-4, the J call TRBJ1-2; TRBD1 agrees at 7 bases. Germline CDR1 reads SGHNT; CDR2 reads YYREEE (reference sequence). V shed 4 bases, J shed 4 bases, and the junction held 13 bases outside the gene matches. The CDR3 length is 16 residues. CDR3 sequence (DNA): TGTGCCAGCAGCGAGGGCAGAGGACAGGCCTCCTATGGCTACACCTTC. Its translation is CASSEGRGQASYGYTF.

The CDR3 spells CASSQVGVDDRELFF. The CDR3 bases are TGTGCCAGCAGCCAAGTGGGGGTCGACGACCGGGAGCTGTTTTTT. This chain links TRBV4-2 with TRBJ2-2; D assignment may be TRBD1 or TRBD2 (5 bases each). V was cut by 1 base and J by 9 bases, with 15 bases left in between. CDR1 and CDR2 (germline): LGHNA, YNFKEQ. The CDR3 is made up of 15 amino acids.

This chain links TRBV6-5 with TRBJ1-1; D uncertain. The CDR3 has 13 residues. Germline CDR1 and CDR2: MNHEY and SVGAGI. V gave up 8 bases and J gave up 1 base, with 11 bases separating them. Here the CDR3 reads CASAWQTNTEAFF. In nucleotides, the CDR3 is TGTGCCAGCGCTTGGCAGACGAACACTGAAGCTTTCTTT.

The V gene is TRBV12-3 or TRBV12-4, the J gene TRBJ2-2; maybe TRBD1 (5 bases). This CDR3 has 13 residues. V was trimmed by 8 bases and J by 7 bases, leaving 14 bases between them. CDR3 residues: CASDRQGNGELFF. The DNA of the CDR3 is TGTGCCAGCGATCGTCAGGGTAACGGGGAGCTGTTTTTT.

This chain uses TRBV7-2 with TRBJ1-2, with 8 bases that match TRBD1. CDR1 is SGHTA and CDR2 is FQGNSA in the germline V gene. Trimming removed 4 bases from V and 4 bases from J; junction bases left unmatched: 8. The length of the CDR3 is 15 residues. Here the CDR3 reads CASSSPGQVSYGYTF. The CDR3, as DNA: TGTGCCAGCAGCTCGCCGGGACAGGTATCCTATGGCTACACCTTC.

The CDR3: CASSGVRARGEQYF. The CDR3 DNA reads as TGTGCCAGCAGTGGTGTCAGGGCACGCGGGGAGCAGTACTTC. The rearrangement uses TRBV2 and TRBJ2-7, with D possibly called TRBD1 or TRBD2 (5 bases each). The CDR3 totals 14 residues. Per the germline V gene, CDR1 is SNHLY and CDR2 is FYNNEI. Trimming stripped 4 bases from V and 7 bases from J, with 17 bases between.

This sequence joins TRBV7-3 and TRBJ2-1, with D unclear. The CDR3 consists of 13 residues. Germline values: CDR1 SGHTA, CDR2 FQGTGA. Deletions cut 5 bases from V and 3 bases from J, with 8 bases between. CDR3 sequence (DNA): TGTGCCAGCAGCCCCGACGTCTACAATGAGCAGTTCTTC. It codes for CASSPDVYNEQFF.

The chain employs TRBV9 and TRBJ1-1; D gene ambiguous. V shed 5 bases and J shed 0 bases, with 11 bases lying between them. The CDR3 runs to 14 residues. Germline CDR1 is SGDLS and CDR2 is YYNGEE. The DNA of the CDR3 is TGTGCCAGCAGAGCGGGCAATTTGAACACTGAAGCTTTCTTT. Its translation is CASRAGNLNTEAFF.